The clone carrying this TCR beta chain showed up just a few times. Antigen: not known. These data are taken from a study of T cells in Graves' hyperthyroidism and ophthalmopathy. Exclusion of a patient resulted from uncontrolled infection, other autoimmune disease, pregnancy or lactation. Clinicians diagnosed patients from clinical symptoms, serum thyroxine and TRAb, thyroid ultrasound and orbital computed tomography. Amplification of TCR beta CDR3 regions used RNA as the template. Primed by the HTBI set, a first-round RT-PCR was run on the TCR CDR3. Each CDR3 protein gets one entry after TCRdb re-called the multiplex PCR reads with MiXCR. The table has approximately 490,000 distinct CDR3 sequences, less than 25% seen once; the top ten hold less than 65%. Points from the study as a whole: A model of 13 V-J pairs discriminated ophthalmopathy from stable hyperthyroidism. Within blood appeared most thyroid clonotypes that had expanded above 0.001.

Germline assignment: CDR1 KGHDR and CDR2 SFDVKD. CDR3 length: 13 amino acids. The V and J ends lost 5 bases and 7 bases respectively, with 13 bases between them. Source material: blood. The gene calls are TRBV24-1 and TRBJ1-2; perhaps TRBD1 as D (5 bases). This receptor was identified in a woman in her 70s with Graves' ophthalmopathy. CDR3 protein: CATSAGQGFGYTF. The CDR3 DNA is TGTGCCACCAGTGCGGGTCAGGGTTTTGGCTACACCTTC.